The next 25 T cell receptor beta chains were all read from a single sample in a study of identifying expanded T cells in peripheral blood. Sequenced by immunoSEQ multiplex PCR; TCRdb stores in-frame clones only, minus some. The sample has 50,000 to 70,000 clones, about 90% seen once. Specimen: blood. The receptors were sampled from a person between 18 and 69 years old in good health.

This clone is a singleton in its sample. V usage is TRBV6-1 and J usage is TRBJ1-2; no firm D call. Germline V CDR1 and CDR2: MNHNS, SASEGT. V was trimmed by 6 bases and J by 7 bases, leaving 12 bases between them. The CDR3 is made up of 12 amino acids. This CDR3 is CASSGTPSGYTF. The CDR3 DNA sequence: TGTGCCAGCAGCGGAACCCCCTCTGGCTACACCTTC.

This clone was counted once. The chain joins TRBV11-2 to TRBJ1-4, with D hard to call. Germline CDR1 reads SGHAT; CDR2 reads FQNNGV. The CDR3 runs to 14 residues. Trimming took off 3 bases at V and 3 bases at J, with 8 bases between the two ends. The CDR3 is CASSFTTPNEKLFF. CDR3 coding DNA: TGTGCCAGCAGCTTTACGACACCTAATGAAAAACTGTTTTTT.

V and J are TRBV6-1 and TRBJ1-1; a weak D match, TRBD1 (6 bases). Between the trimmed V and J ends, which lost 4 bases and 5 bases, there was a span of 11 bases. CDR1 and CDR2 (germline): MNHNS, SASEGT. This CDR3 has 13 residues. The CDR3 here is CASSVQGWTEAFF. The CDR3 DNA is TGTGCCAGCAGTGTACAGGGATGGACTGAAGCTTTCTTT.

The chain employs TRBV7-6 and TRBJ2-3; 10 bases are shared with TRBD2. Per the germline V gene, CDR1 is SGHVS and CDR2 is FNYEAQ. There are 16 residues in the CDR3. The V and J ends lost 1 base and 2 bases, in that order; junction bases with no gene match: 3. The CDR3 loop reads CASSLGTSGVTDTQYF. The DNA of the CDR3 is TGTGCCAGCAGCTTAGGGACTAGCGGTGTCACAGATACGCAGTATTTT.

The CDR3 nucleotides read TGTGCCAGCAGCTTTAGGCTAGGGGCCGGGGAGCTGTTTTTT. Protein sequence: CASSFRLGAGELFF. The V gene is TRBV7-2, the J gene TRBJ2-2; TRBD1 might be the D (5 bases). Per germline, CDR1 SGHTA and CDR2 FQGNSA. V lost 3 bases and J lost 6, with 11 bases in between. This CDR3 region has 14 residues.

The J gene is TRBJ2-5, the V gene TRBV7-2, with D maybe TRBD1 (6 bases). The J call may be in error: the DNA end matches TRBJ2-7 better. The CDR3 totals 14 residues. CDR1 and CDR2 from the germline V gene are SGHTA and FQGNSA. The CDR3 loop is CASSSPGHSYEQYF. The CDR3 region has the DNA TGTGCCAGCAGCTCCCCGGGACACTCCTACGAGCAGTACTTC.

V and J are TRBV2 and TRBJ1-2; D might be TRBD1 (5 bases). This CDR3 contains 14 residues. V gave up 1 base and J gave up 8 bases, with 14 bases separating them. The V gene's germline CDR1 is SNHLY and CDR2 FYNNEI. CDR3 amino acids: CASSEEGLSGGYTF. Here the CDR3 DNA reads TGTGCCAGCAGTGAAGAGGGGCTGTCTGGGGGCTACACCTTC.

The chain recombines TRBV11-3 with TRBJ2-1; D not resolved. CDR1 and CDR2 from the germline V gene are SGHNT and YENEEA. CDR3 length: 13 amino acids. V was shortened by 5 bases and J by 6 bases, with 11 bases between the two germline ends. The chain's CDR3 is CASSLVLGNEQFF. CDR3 in DNA: TGTGCCAGCAGCCTCGTTCTAGGCAATGAGCAGTTCTTC. The whole variable domain, remainder taken from reference TRBV11-3 and TRBJ2-1, is EAGVVQSPRYKIIEKKQPVAFWCNPISGHNTLYWYLQNLGQGPELLIRYENEEAVDDSQLPKDRFSAERLKGVDSTLKIQPAELGDSAVYLCASSLVLGNEQFFGPGTRLTVL.

This clone occurred a few times. The chain employs TRBV7-6 and TRBJ1-3; 9 bases line up with TRBD1. CDR1 and CDR2 from the germline V gene are SGHVS and FNYEAQ. J lost 4 bases, V lost 3 bases, and 4 bases had no gene match. CDR3 length: 15 residues. CDR3 region: CASSLGTGNGNTIYF. DNA of the CDR3: TGTGCCAGCAGCTTGGGGACAGGGAACGGAAACACCATATATTTT. Full variable domain (missing parts from reference TRBV7-6 and TRBJ1-3): GAGVSQSPRYKVTKRGQDVALRCDPISGHVSLYWYRQALGQGPEFLTYFNYEAQQDKSGLPNDRFSAERPEGSISTLTIQRTEQRDSAMYRCASSLGTGNGNTIYFGEGSWLTVV.

The chain has TRBV7-9 and TRBJ1-2; D call uncertain. The length of the CDR3 is 15 residues. Trimming removed 1 base at V and 7 bases at J, with 16 bases between. CDR1 and CDR2 (germline): SEHNR, FQNEAQ (reference sequence). CDR3 in amino acids: CASSLVGRDLSGYTF. CDR3 DNA sequence: TGTGCCAGCAGCTTAGTTGGCAGAGACCTCTCTGGCTACACCTTC.

The V call is TRBV18, the J call TRBJ1-4; D not resolved. Germline V gives CDR1 KGHSH, CDR2 LQKENI. V dropped 6 bases and J dropped 6 bases, with 14 bases sitting between them. CDR3 length: 14 amino acids. Here the CDR3 reads CASSLESDDEKLFF. As DNA, the CDR3 is TGTGCCAGCTCCCTCGAAAGCGATGATGAAAAACTGTTTTTT.

The chain joins TRBV10-3 to TRBJ1-2; 9 nucleotides align to TRBD1. Germline lookup yields CDR1 ENHRY and CDR2 SYGVKD. V gave up 11 bases and J gave up 8 bases; unmatched junction bases: 12. The CDR3 has 13 amino acids. The CDR3 spells CAVQKQGAKGYTF. DNA of the CDR3: TGTGCCGTTCAAAAACAGGGGGCGAAGGGCTACACCTTC.

Only one count was recorded for this clone. The V gene is TRBV2, the J gene TRBJ1-1, with 8 bases fitting TRBD1. The V and J ends lost 7 bases and 5 bases, in that order; junction bases with no gene match: 6. The CDR3 is 13 amino acids. Germline V gives CDR1 SNHLY, CDR2 FYNNEI. CDR3 in amino acids: CASTGGAKTEAFF. CDR3 nucleotides: TGTGCCAGCACAGGGGGCGCGAAAACTGAAGCTTTCTTT. The full variable domain, its missing parts supplied by reference TRBV2 and TRBJ1-1, is EPEVTQTPSHQVTQMGQEVILRCVPISNHLYFYWYRQILGQKVEFLVSFYNNEISEKSEIFDDQFSVERPDGSNFTLKIRSTKLEDSAMYFCASTGGAKTEAFFGQGTRLTVV.

The chain joins TRBV5-1 to TRBJ1-5; 9 nucleotides agree with TRBD1. The V gene's germline CDR1 is SGHRS and CDR2 YFSETQ. The CDR3 runs to 14 residues. With 4 bases clipped from V and 3 bases from J, the junction kept 2 bases outside the gene matches. CDR3 sequence (DNA): TGCGCCAGCAGCACAGGGGGCTTCAATCAGCCCCAGCATTTT. Its protein is CASSTGGFNQPQHF.

This chain joins TRBV11-2 and TRBJ1-5; maybe TRBD1 (6 bases). The CDR3 extends over 15 amino acids. The V gene lost 0 bases and the J gene lost 7 bases, with 13 bases spanning the gap. The germline gives CDR1 SGHAT, CDR2 FQNNGV. Written as DNA, the CDR3 is TGTGCCAGCAGCTTAGAGGCAGGGGAAGGACAGCCCCAGCATTTT. This codes for CASSLEAGEGQPQHF.

This clone was detected only once. The V gene is TRBV5-8, the J gene TRBJ2-2; D remains ambiguous. The germline V and J ends were trimmed by 3 bases and 2 bases, with 5 bases remaining between them. Germline lookup yields CDR1 SGHTS and CDR2 YDEGEE. There are 13 residues in the CDR3. The CDR3 protein is CASSSYNTGELFF. CDR3 DNA sequence: TGTGCCAGCAGCTCCTACAACACCGGGGAGCTGTTTTTT.

The chain employs TRBV18 and TRBJ2-7; D is unclear. Germline CDR1 KGHSH, CDR2 LQKENI. Trimming removed 6 bases at V and 5 bases at J, with 14 bases between. The CDR3 is 13 amino acids. CDR3: CASSPNEFDEQYF. In DNA, the CDR3 is TGTGCCAGCTCCCCGAATGAGTTCGACGAGCAGTACTTC.

The chain combines TRBV4-1 with TRBJ2-5; possibly TRBD2 for D (5 bases). Germline loops: CDR1 MGHRA, CDR2 YSYEKL. Trimming pared 3 bases from V and 3 bases from J, leaving 11 bases between. The CDR3 is 14 amino acids. The CDR3 DNA is TGCGCCAGCAGCCACCGGGGAGAGGAAGAGACCCAGTACTTC. It codes for CASSHRGEEETQYF.

The genes are TRBV29-1 and TRBJ1-1; tentatively, D is TRBD1 (5 bases). The V end was cut by 6 bases, the J end by 2 bases, with 10 bases between. The length of the CDR3 is 12 residues. Germline-derived CDR1 and CDR2 are SQVTM and ANQGSEA. For the CDR3, the DNA is TGCAGCGTCCACCAGGGAAACACTGAAGCTTTCTTT. This gives the protein CSVHQGNTEAFF.

As DNA, the CDR3 is TGTGCCAGTAGTGCGCGGTTGACTGAAGCTTTCTTT. As protein: CASSARLTEAFF. The rearrangement joins TRBV19 to TRBJ1-1, with D hard to call. Trimming took 5 bases from V and 5 from J, leaving 9 bases between them. Germline V gene sequence: CDR1 LNHDA, CDR2 SQIVND (reference sequence). The CDR3 loop spans 12 amino acids.

This chain links TRBV10-3 with TRBJ2-7; D is possibly TRBD1 or TRBD2 (5 bases each). V dropped 11 bases and J dropped 5 bases, with 19 bases sitting between them. The CDR3 extends over 13 amino acids. Germline V gene lookup returns CDR1 ENHRY and CDR2 SYGVKD. The CDR3, as DNA: TGTGCCTCCTTGGAGGCAGGGAAGAACGAGCAGTACTTC. Translating it yields CASLEAGKNEQYF.

The rearrangement joins TRBV7-2 to TRBJ1-4; the D gene is possibly TRBD1 (6 bases). Trimming took 4 bases from V and 7 from J, leaving 16 bases between them. Germline V CDR1 and CDR2: SGHTA, FQGNSA. The CDR3 has 15 amino acids. In DNA form, the CDR3 reads TGTGCCAGCAGCTCCCTTCCGGACAGCCCTGAAAAACTGTTTTTT. Translating it yields CASSSLPDSPEKLFF. Full variable domain (remainder filled in from reference TRBV7-2 and TRBJ1-4): GAGVSQSPSNKVTEKGKDVELRCDPISGHTALYWYRQSLGQGLEFLIYFQGNSAPDKSGLPSDRFSAERTGGSVSTLTIQRTQQEDSAVYLCASSSLPDSPEKLFFGSGTQLSVL.

The chain couples TRBV5-6 to TRBJ2-2; D unclear. V shed 4 bases and J shed 4 bases, with 14 bases lying between them. The CDR3 extends over 15 amino acids. Germline loops: CDR1 SGHDT, CDR2 YYEEEE. The CDR3 protein is CASSRSRRSTGELFF. CDR3 coding DNA: TGTGCCAGCAGCCGAAGCCGTCGGTCCACCGGGGAGCTGTTTTTT.

The chain combines TRBV5-4 with TRBJ2-3; D is unresolved. CDR1 SGHNT and CDR2 YYREEE come from the germline V gene (reference sequence). The CDR3 is 14 amino acids. The V end lost 0 bases, the J end lost 4 bases, and 9 bases lay between the germline ends. As DNA, the CDR3 is TGTGCCAGCAGCTTGGACCCAGCTGCAGATACGCAGTATTTT. This gives the protein CASSLDPAADTQYF.

This chain's CDR3 is CASSIRKGEAFHQPQHF. Here the CDR3 DNA reads TGTGCCAGTAGTATAAGGAAGGGGGAGGCGTTTCACCAGCCCCAGCATTTT. This chain joins TRBV19 and TRBJ1-5, with D tentatively TRBD1 (6 bases). V was shortened by 2 bases and J by 7 bases, with 21 bases between the two germline ends. Germline V gives CDR1 LNHDA, CDR2 SQIVND (reference sequence). The CDR3 loop spans 17 amino acids.